This TCR beta chain was documented in a study of CD8+ T cells in alopecia areata. In the study overall: Treated individuals took tofacitinib by mouth, 5 to 10 mg twice daily. Study-level findings and limits: Only a single nonresponder existed, so baseline CD8+ expansion links stay unclear.

Isolated RNA was reverse transcribed into cDNA used as the sequencing template. TCRdb's table, derived via immunoSEQ multiplex PCR, lists solely in-frame clones and lacks some. The sample records 190,000 or so clones, around three fifths being singletons. A note on this clone: Its matching antigen is unknown. The sample holds other DNA sequences that translate to the same CDR3.

Treatment denoted: oral pan-JAK inhibitor, 5-10 mg twice daily. The CDR3 totals 12 residues. Germline CDR1 is PRHDT and CDR2 is FYEKMQ (reference sequence). V was trimmed by 0 bases and J by 1 base, leaving 1 base between them. This TCR derives from a human donor with alopecia areata. The sample in question was CD8+ T cells sorted from blood, obtained at week 24, from a patient treated with tofacitinib. The rearrangement uses TRBV13 and TRBJ2-7; no reliable D call. The CDR3 sequence: CASSLGSYEQYF. Written as DNA, the CDR3 is TGTGCCAGCAGCTTAGGTTCCTACGAGCAGTACTTC.